The T cell receptor beta chain described here comes from a study of T-cell reconstitution after alpha-beta-depleted transplantation in children. V lost 3 bases and J lost 5, with 11 bases in between. Germline CDR1 is KGHSH and CDR2 is LQKENI. This CDR3 comprises 14 residues. About this clonotype itself: Its antigen is unknown.

The authors prepared the TCRbeta library with unique molecular identifiers. One entry per CDR3 protein results from TCRdb running MiXCR on the PCR reads. Seen here are hundreds of thousands of distinct CDR3 sequences, about 23% observed once, and the top ten hold around 2.5%. Points from the study as a whole: Several hundred expanded graft clones reportedly gave rise to the alpha-beta T cells present about two months after transplant.

The starting material was PBMCs, obtained before TCRalphabeta/CD19-depleted stem cell transplant. The TCR was taken from a girl aged 2 to 10 with Fanconi anemia, due to receive a stem cell transplant. The J gene is TRBJ2-1, the V gene TRBV18; D is uncertain. The CDR3, as DNA: TGTGCCAGCTCACCCAGACGACTCGACAATGAGCAGTTCTTC. Residues: CASSPRRLDNEQFF. The variable domain in full, completed from reference TRBV18 and TRBJ2-1, reads NAGVMQNPRHLVRRRGQEARLRCSPMKGHSHVYWYRQLPEEGLKFMVYLQKENIIDESGMPKERFSAEFPKEGPSILRIQQVVRGDSAAYFCASSPRRLDNEQFFGPGTRLTVL.